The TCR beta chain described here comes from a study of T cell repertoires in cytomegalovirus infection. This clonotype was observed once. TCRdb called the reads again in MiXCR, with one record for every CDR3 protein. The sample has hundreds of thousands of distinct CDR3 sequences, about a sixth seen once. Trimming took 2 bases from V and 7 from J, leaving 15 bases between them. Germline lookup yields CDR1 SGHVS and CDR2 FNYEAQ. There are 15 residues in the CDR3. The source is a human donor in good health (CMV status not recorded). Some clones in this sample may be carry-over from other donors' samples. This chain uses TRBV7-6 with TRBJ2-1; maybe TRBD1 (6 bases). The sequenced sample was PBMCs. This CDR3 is CASSLRQGFENEQFF. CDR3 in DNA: TGTGCCAGCAGCTTACGCCAGGGGTTCGAAAATGAGCAGTTCTTC.